A single sample gave rise to the 20 T cell receptor beta chains below, sequenced in a study of T cell responses to AZD1222 COVID-19 vaccine. Generated by immunoSEQ multiplex PCR, the TCRdb table keeps only in-frame clones and is missing some. Here the sample spans some 150,000 clones, 80% to 95% being singletons. Here the sequenced sample was peripheral blood, taken 28 days after the second AZD1222 dose. The source of these receptors is an adult who received the AZD1222 COVID-19 vaccine.

This chain uses TRBV19 with TRBJ2-7; 7 bases fit TRBD1. The germline gives CDR1 LNHDA, CDR2 SQIVND (reference sequence). V dropped 4 bases and J dropped 6; count of bases not matched to a gene: 15. The CDR3 runs 16 residues. The CDR3, as DNA: TGTGCCAGTAGTAAATTGGCCGGACAGGAAGGGTTCGAGCAGTACTTC. The encoded protein is CASSKLAGQEGFEQYF.

This chain connects TRBV30 to TRBJ1-5; 8 nucleotides line up with TRBD1. J gave up 6 bases and V 2 bases, and 6 bases lay outside the gene matches. Germline CDR1 is GTSNPN and CDR2 is SVGIG (reference sequence). The CDR3 is 14 residues long. The CDR3 sequence is CAWSNGQGSQPQHF. Here the CDR3 DNA reads TGTGCCTGGAGTAATGGACAGGGCAGTCAGCCCCAGCATTTT.

The rearrangement uses TRBV28 and TRBJ2-2; tentatively, D is TRBD1 or TRBD2 (5 bases each). With 4 bases removed from V and 4 bases from J, the gap between germline ends came to 13 bases. The germline V gene encodes CDR1 MDHEN and CDR2 SYDVKM. There are 15 residues in the CDR3. Here the CDR3 reads CASSSVRGITGELFF. CDR3 DNA: TGTGCCAGCAGTTCGGTGAGGGGAATCACCGGGGAGCTGTTTTTT.

The chain joins TRBV15 to TRBJ1-6; D is unresolved. The CDR3 totals 19 residues. CDR1 and CDR2 from the germline V gene are LNHNV and YYDKDF (reference sequence). V shed 0 bases and J shed 0 bases, with 15 bases lying between them. CDR3 sequence (DNA): TGTGCCACCAGCAGAGATCTAGGGCAGGAGAGCTCCTATAATTCACCCCTCCACTTT. Amino acid sequence: CATSRDLGQESSYNSPLHF.

CDR3 sequence: CASRTGPDNEQFF. The CDR3 DNA sequence: TGTGCCAGCAGGACAGGGCCGGACAATGAGCAGTTCTTC. The V call is TRBV21-1, the J call TRBJ2-1; the table's D gene call, TRBD1, was not cross checked with the DNA. TRBV21-1 is shown as a pseudogene. CDR3 length equals 13 residues.

This clone was recorded a few times. The CDR3, as DNA: TGCGCCAGCAGCTTGGCAGGGGGGTATGGCTACACCTTC. Its protein is CASSLAGGYGYTF. The chain links TRBV5-1 to TRBJ1-2, with 7 bases matching TRBD1. Unmatched junction bases numbered 1, after V lost 0 bases and J lost 5 bases. CDR3 length: 13 residues. CDR1 is SGHRS and CDR2 is YFSETQ in the germline V gene.

This clone was seen only once. V is TRBV12-3 or TRBV12-4 and J is TRBJ2-1; D is undetermined. Trimming took off 4 bases at V and 6 bases at J, with 10 bases between the two ends. The CDR3 consists of 13 residues. The CDR3 is CASSSTVGNEQFF. The CDR3 nucleotides read TGTGCCAGCAGTTCGACGGTGGGCAATGAGCAGTTCTTC.

The J gene is TRBJ2-7, the V gene TRBV29-1; TRBD2 agrees at 7 bases. Trimming cost V 6 bases and J 2 bases; bases outside gene matches: 10. This CDR3 comprises 14 residues. Looked up from germline, CDR1 is SQVTM and CDR2 is ANQGSEA. CDR3 amino acids: CSVVSGTVTYEQYF. The DNA for the CDR3 is TGCAGCGTCGTCAGCGGGACCGTAACCTACGAGCAGTACTTC.

This rearrangement joins TRBV6-5 to TRBJ1-4; perhaps TRBD1 as D (5 bases). The germline V gene encodes CDR1 MNHEY and CDR2 SVGAGI. This CDR3 contains 13 residues. V was cut by 6 bases and J by 6 bases, with 11 bases left in between. The DNA of the CDR3 is TGTGCCAGCAGCGAGGGACCCCATGAAAAACTGTTTTTT. It specifies CASSEGPHEKLFF.

The chain has TRBV2 and TRBJ2-1; 9 bases are a match to TRBD2. Germline values: CDR1 SNHLY, CDR2 FYNNEI. The CDR3 is 15 amino acids. The trim removed 11 bases at V and 1 base at J, leaving 9 bases unmatched. The CDR3 spells CAGRLAESSYNEQFF. In nucleotides, the CDR3 is TGTGCCGGACGACTAGCGGAGAGTTCCTACAATGAGCAGTTCTTC. Supplemented by reference TRBV2 and TRBJ2-1, the full variable domain reads EPEVTQTPSHQVTQMGQEVILRCVPISNHLYFYWYRQILGQKVEFLVSFYNNEISEKSEIFDDQFSVERPDGSNFTLKIRSTKLEDSAMYFCAGRLAESSYNEQFFGPGTRLTVL.

Here the CDR3 DNA reads TGCAGCGTCGGCCCCTCCCATAGGGATGGGTACACTGAAGCTTTCTTT. Its protein is CSVGPSHRDGYTEAFF. The chain couples TRBV29-1 to TRBJ1-1; D is ambiguous. The ends were cut back, 6 bases at V and 3 bases at J, with 23 bases in the middle. CDR3 length: 16 amino acids. The germline gives CDR1 SQVTM, CDR2 ANQGSEA.

The rearrangement uses TRBV27 and TRBJ1-2; D call uncertain. The CDR3 consists of 16 residues. The V end was cut by 3 bases, the J end by 2 bases, with 16 bases between. Germline CDR1 and CDR2: MNHEY and SMNVEV (reference sequence). The CDR3 DNA reads as TGTGCCAGCAGTTTTTTTAACGGAGCGAAAAACTATGGCTACACCTTC. Amino acid sequence: CASSFFNGAKNYGYTF.

CDR3 sequence (DNA): TGTGCCAGCAGTTTAGACAGGGGGAACGAAGCTTTCTTT. Amino acids: CASSLDRGNEAFF. The chain carries TRBV27 and TRBJ1-1, with 9 positions matching TRBD1. The CDR3 is 13 amino acids. V trimming: 2 bases; J trimming: 8 bases; junction bases outside the gene matches: 3. Germline CDR1 is MNHEY and CDR2 is SMNVEV (reference sequence).

The chain carries TRBV28 and TRBJ1-2; 9 nucleotides agree with TRBD1. This CDR3 region has 20 residues. Germline CDR1 reads MDHEN; CDR2 reads SYDVKM. J lost 2 bases, V lost 4 bases, and 20 bases had no gene match. The CDR3 region has the DNA TGTGCCAGCAGTTCAGGCCCCGTACCGGGACAGGGCTTTAGGAACTATGGCTACACCTTC. Its translation: CASSSGPVPGQGFRNYGYTF.

The rearrangement links TRBV18 to TRBJ2-3, with D perhaps TRBD2 (6 bases). V was cut by 4 bases and J by 1 base, with 9 bases left in between. This CDR3 has 14 amino acids. The germline CDR1 and CDR2 sequences are KGHSH and LQKENI. In nucleotides, the CDR3 is TGTGCCAGCTCACGGGAGGTTGGCACAGATACGCAGTATTTT. It specifies CASSREVGTDTQYF.

The chain links TRBV7-2 to TRBJ1-5; the D is unclear. The CDR3 contains 15 residues. V lost 1 base and J 7 bases, leaving 14 bases between the germline ends. Germline V gene data show CDR1 as SGHTA and CDR2 as FQGNSA. CDR3 DNA: TGTGCCAGCAGCTTAGACAGTAACATAGGGCAGCCCCAGCATTTT. Amino acid sequence: CASSLDSNIGQPQHF.

This chain joins TRBV30 and TRBJ1-2; 10 bases fit TRBD1. Germline lookup yields CDR1 GTSNPN and CDR2 SVGIG (reference sequence). Trimming cost V 3 bases and J 4 bases; bases outside gene matches: 8. The CDR3 loop spans 15 amino acids. The CDR3 here is CAWSSWDRGSYGYTF. DNA for the CDR3: TGTGCCTGGAGCTCGTGGGACAGGGGTTCCTATGGCTACACCTTC.

This sequence joins TRBV19 and TRBJ2-1; D is uncertain. Germline assignment: CDR1 LNHDA and CDR2 SQIVND (reference sequence). Trimming stripped 6 bases from V and 0 bases from J, with 15 bases between. The CDR3 has 16 residues. The CDR3 region has the DNA TGTGCCAGTAGCCCCTCCCGTGCAAGCTCCTACAATGAGCAGTTCTTC. This codes for CASSPSRASSYNEQFF.

The chain combines TRBV6-5 with TRBJ1-3; possible D gene TRBD1, 5 bases. The CDR3 is 15 amino acids. Trimming cost V 2 bases and J 0 bases, with 8 bases left between them. Germline V CDR1 and CDR2: MNHEY, SVGAGI. CDR3 bases: TGTGCCAGCAGTTACGAGGGGAGCTCTGGAAACACCATATATTTT. This codes for CASSYEGSSGNTIYF.

For the CDR3, the DNA is TGTGCCAGCAGCTTAGGGCTTGGGACTAGCGGGACCACAGATACGCAGTATTTT. This sequence encodes CASSLGLGTSGTTDTQYF. The chain combines TRBV7-8 with TRBJ2-3, with 13 bases matching TRBD2. The CDR3 totals 18 residues. Germline V CDR1 and CDR2: SGHVS, FQNEAQ. Trimming took 1 base from V and 2 from J; bases not matched to a gene: 6.